The source of this T cell receptor (beta chain) is a study of blood T cell repertoires in COVID-19. Overall study context: The United States, Italy and Spain were the sources of the acute and convalescent COVID-19 samples. From T cells, B-cell-depleted T cells, or PBMCs came the material, which was cDNA or gDNA.

This clone has more than one count but fewer than ten. CDR1 and CDR2 from the germline V gene are SGHNT and YYREEE (reference sequence). With 3 bases removed from V and 7 bases from J, the gap between germline ends came to 16 bases. The CDR3 contains 14 residues. The data were produced by immunoSEQ multiplex PCR, yet TCRdb's version contains in-frame clones alone and is incomplete. The sample has some 100,000 clones; more than 60% are singletons. Sequences were obtained from peripheral blood. This TCR derives from a man between 70 and 80 years old with acute or convalescent COVID-19. The V call is TRBV5-4, the J call TRBJ2-5; weak D call: TRBD2 (5 bases). CDR3 loop: CASSSHADEGTQYF. DNA of the CDR3: TGTGCCAGCAGCTCCCATGCCGACGAGGGGACCCAGTACTTC.